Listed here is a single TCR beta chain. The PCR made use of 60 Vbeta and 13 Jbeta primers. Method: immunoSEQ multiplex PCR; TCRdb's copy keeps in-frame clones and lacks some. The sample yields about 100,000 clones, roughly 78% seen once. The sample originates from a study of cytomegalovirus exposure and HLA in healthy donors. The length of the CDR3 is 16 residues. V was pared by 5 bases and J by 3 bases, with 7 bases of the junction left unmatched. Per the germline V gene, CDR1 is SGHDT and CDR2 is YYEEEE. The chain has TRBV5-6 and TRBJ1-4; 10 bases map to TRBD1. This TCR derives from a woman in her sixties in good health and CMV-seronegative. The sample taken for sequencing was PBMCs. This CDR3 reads CASSYSGTGANEKLFF. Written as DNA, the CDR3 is TGTGCCAGCAGTTATTCCGGGACAGGGGCTAATGAAAAACTGTTTTTT. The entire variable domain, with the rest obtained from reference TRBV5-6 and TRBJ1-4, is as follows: DAGVTQSPTHLIKTRGQQVTLRCSPKSGHDTVSWYQQALGQGPQFIFQYYEEEERQRGNFPDRFSGHQFPNYSSELNVNALLLGDSALYLCASSYSGTGANEKLFFGSGTQLSVL.